This TCR beta chain was documented in a study of CD8+ T cells in alopecia areata (dated by TCRdb to between 2017 and 2018). Context from the whole study: Treated patients were enrolled in an open-label pilot trial of oral tofacitinib, 5 to 10 mg twice daily, for moderate-to-severe alopecia areata. Patients stayed on tofacitinib for 6 to 18 months and then had 6 months of follow-up off drug so that delayed response and recurrence could be assessed. For the treated patients, the SALT score, which quantifies what percentage of scalp surface area is affected, served as the measure of disease severity. In both human patients and the C3H/HeJ mouse model, the study applied high-throughput TCRbeta sequencing to look at T cell clonal expansion in alopecia areata. Scalp tissue and sorted CD4+ and CD8+ peripheral blood T cells from patchy and totalis/universalis alopecia areata patients and from healthy controls were covered by human TCRbeta sequencing. Biopsies were taken from tofacitinib-treated patients at baseline and at 4 and 24 weeks of treatment, and a later scalp biopsy was taken in several of the tofacitinib-treated patients. Scalp clonality was compared across normal scalp (n=4), patchy alopecia areata scalp (n=8), and alopecia totalis/universalis scalp (n=8). The RNA source kit depended on sample type: the PAXgene miRNA kit for fixed scalp, the miRNeasy kit for PBMCs, and the RNeasy kit for mouse skin. Amplification of TCRbeta CDR3 regions was done by immunoSEQ multiplex PCR using 35 Vbeta forward primers and 13 Jbeta reverse primers. On the study overall, not on this receptor specifically: Lesional scalp, especially in alopecia totalis/universalis, showed higher clonality and more expanded CD8+ clones than normal scalp, suggesting antigenic drive. Compared with mice, TCR sequences shared between patients were less clear, possibly partly because of HLA diversity across the patient population. With tofacitinib, both scalp clonality and the number of expanded CD8+ clones among the top 100 scalp clones went down significantly. During tofacitinib treatment, many expanded lesional clones remained in scalp and blood, and this persistence may partly explain relapse after treatment is stopped. Because the treated cohort was small and had just a single nonresponder, larger studies are needed to establish links between baseline CD8+ expansion and response. Resident alphabeta T cells in normal human skin are also sequenced, complicating scalp TCR repertoire analysis, unlike mouse skin dominated by gammadelta T cells.

This clone was counted a single time. Its target antigen remains unknown. No qualities accompany the bases; no much larger clone lies one base away. To prepare the library, the immunoSEQ multiplex PCR assay was applied. RNA was extracted from all samples and reverse transcribed into cDNA, which served as template for TCR sequencing. SuperScript III was used for first-strand cDNA synthesis, primed with a 2:1 mix of oligo-dT and random hexamers. A synthetic immune receptor repertoire was used to gauge amplification bias, and whatever bias remained was removed computationally. The authors' pipeline ran thus. Raw reads were preprocessed to remove errors, and CDR3 was defined according to IMGT conventions as the region from the conserved cysteine to phenylalanine. Clonality was computed as 1 minus the Shannon entropy, with the entropy normalized by log2 of the number of productive unique TCRs. Scalp TCRbeta sequences were cross-referenced with sorted blood CD4 and CD8 repertoires so that the CD4 or CD8 identity of scalp clones could be inferred. TCRdb took this table from immuneACCESS and kept in-frame rearrangements with V and J called. Such tables lack part of the clones; where checked against another copy, unresolved V genes explain under half of the gap, and the rest is unexplained. V, J and clone size reflect that table, while D and trimming were determined from the DNA. This sample holds about 130,000 clones; about 56% were observed only once. Clones ranked in the top ten supply approximately 16% of the sample.

From a lookup of the germline V gene (reference sequence), CDR1 and CDR2 are SEHNR and FQNEAQ. V is cut by 4 bases and J by 2 bases, and the space between the germline ends is 12 bases. Spanning cysteine to phenylalanine, the CDR3 consists of 15 amino acids. The only DNA kept is the CDR3, 45 bases in frame from the first base. In the paper's terms, the time point label means: more than 3 weeks on oral tofacitinib. The intended sense of this specimen's treatment or condition label: oral pan-JAK inhibitor, 5-10 mg twice daily. Peripheral blood and lesional scalp punch biopsies were obtained from patients with alopecia areata. PBMCs were isolated by density centrifugation and stained for CD3, CD4 and CD8, and CD4+ and CD8+ T cells were sorted on a FACSAria.

The TCR originated in a human donor with alopecia areata. This chain joins TRBV7-9 to TRBJ1-5, and perhaps TRBD1 as D gene, on 5 matching bases. The sequenced sample was CD8+ T cells sorted from blood, obtained at week 4, from a patient treated with tofacitinib. The sequenced DNA is TGTGCCAGCAGCTCCCCGGACACGGGCAATCAGCCCCAGCATTTT. The resulting protein is CASSSPDTGNQPQHF. Where the CDR3 stops, the reference TRBV7-9 and TRBJ1-5 genes take over; the full variable domain is DTGVSQNPRHKITKRGQNVTFRCDPISEHNRLYWYRQTLGQGPEFLTYFQNEAQLEKSRLLSDRFSAERPKGSFSTLEIQRTEQGDSAMYLCASSSPDTGNQPQHFGDGTRLSIL.